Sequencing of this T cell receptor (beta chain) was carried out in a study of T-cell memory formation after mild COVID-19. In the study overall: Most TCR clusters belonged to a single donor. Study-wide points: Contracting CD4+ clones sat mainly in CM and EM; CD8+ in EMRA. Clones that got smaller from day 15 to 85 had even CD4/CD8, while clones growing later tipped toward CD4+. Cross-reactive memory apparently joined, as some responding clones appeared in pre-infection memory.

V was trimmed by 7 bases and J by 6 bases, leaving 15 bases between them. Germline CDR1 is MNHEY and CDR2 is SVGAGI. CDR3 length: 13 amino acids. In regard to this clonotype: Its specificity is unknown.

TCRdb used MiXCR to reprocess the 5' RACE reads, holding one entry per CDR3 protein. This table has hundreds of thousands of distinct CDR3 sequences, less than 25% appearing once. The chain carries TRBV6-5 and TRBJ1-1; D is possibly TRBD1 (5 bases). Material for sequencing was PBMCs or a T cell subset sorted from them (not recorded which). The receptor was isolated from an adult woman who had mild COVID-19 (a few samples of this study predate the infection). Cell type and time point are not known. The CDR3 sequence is CASNPHGGAEAFF. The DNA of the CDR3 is TGTGCCAGCAACCCCCACGGGGGGGCTGAAGCTTTCTTT.